A single sample is the source of the 5 T cell receptor beta chains below, sequenced in a study of T cell responses to AZD1222 COVID-19 vaccine. Some clones are missing from TCRdb's copy, which holds only in-frame ones; the method was immunoSEQ multiplex PCR. The profile shows 150,000 to 200,000 clones, around nine tenths of them singletons. Sequenced material: peripheral blood, taken on day 0 of AZD1222 vaccination. The receptors were gathered from an adult in good health.

V is TRBV5-8 and J is TRBJ1-3; no clear D gene. The ends were cut back, 2 bases at V and 0 bases at J, with 12 bases in the middle. The CDR3 contains 16 residues. Per germline, CDR1 SGHTS and CDR2 YDEGEE. CDR3 bases: TGTGCCAGCAGCTTCGGGAAGACTATCTCTGGAAACACCATATATTTT. It specifies CASSFGKTISGNTIYF.

The chain employs TRBV11-2 and TRBJ2-1, with 7 bases aligning to TRBD2. Trimming cost V 0 bases and J 13 bases; bases outside gene matches: 9. The CDR3 loop spans 14 amino acids. Germline V gene data show CDR1 as SGHAT and CDR2 as FQNNGV. Here the CDR3 DNA reads TGTGCCAGCAGCTTAGAAGCGGGGCGGGACCATCAGTTCTTC. Protein: CASSLEAGRDHQFF.

This sequence joins TRBV13 and TRBJ2-7; 10 positions agree with TRBD2. Trimming cost V 5 bases and J 6 bases; bases outside gene matches: 10. The CDR3 consists of 15 residues. CDR1 and CDR2 (germline): PRHDT, FYEKMQ (reference sequence). CDR3 region: CASSIGTSAWVEQYF. The CDR3 DNA is TGTGCCAGCAGCATCGGGACTAGCGCTTGGGTCGAGCAGTACTTC.

The CDR3 region has the DNA TGTGCCAGCTGGGTGAGAGGGCATGGCTACACCTTC. This encodes CASWVRGHGYTF. The V gene is TRBV27, the J gene TRBJ1-2, with no clear D. CDR3 size: 12 residues. V dropped 8 bases and J dropped 6 bases, with 13 bases sitting between them. The germline CDR1 and CDR2 sequences are MNHEY and SMNVEV (reference sequence).

The chain combines TRBV29-1 with TRBJ2-1; TRBD2 matches at 7 bases. Germline lookup yields CDR1 SQVTM and CDR2 ANQGSEA. The CDR3 covers 13 residues. V lost 2 bases, J lost 9 bases, and 7 bases stayed unmatched. The CDR3 region is CSVEMGGRGEQFF. CDR3 DNA: TGCAGCGTTGAAATGGGCGGGAGAGGTGAGCAGTTCTTC.